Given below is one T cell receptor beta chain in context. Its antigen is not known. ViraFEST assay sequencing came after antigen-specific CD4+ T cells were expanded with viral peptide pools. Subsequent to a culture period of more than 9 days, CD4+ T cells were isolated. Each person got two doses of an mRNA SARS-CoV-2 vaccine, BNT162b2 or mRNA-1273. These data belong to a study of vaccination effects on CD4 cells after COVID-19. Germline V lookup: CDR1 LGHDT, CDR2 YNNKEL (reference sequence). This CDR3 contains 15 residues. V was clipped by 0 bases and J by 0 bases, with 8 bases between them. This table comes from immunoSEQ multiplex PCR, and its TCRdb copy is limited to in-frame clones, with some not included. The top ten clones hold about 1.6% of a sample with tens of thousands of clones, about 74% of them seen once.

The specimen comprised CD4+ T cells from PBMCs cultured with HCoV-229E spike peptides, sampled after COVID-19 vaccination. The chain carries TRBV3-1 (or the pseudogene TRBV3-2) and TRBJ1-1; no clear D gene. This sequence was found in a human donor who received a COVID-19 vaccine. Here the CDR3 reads CASSQELLMNTEAFF. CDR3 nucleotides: TGTGCCAGCAGCCAAGAATTACTTATGAACACTGAAGCTTTCTTT.